One sample yielded the 16 T cell receptor beta chains listed below, sequenced in a study of CXCR3-negative and CXCR3-positive naive CD8 T cells. Libraries of TRB cDNA were made by 5' RACE and carried UMIs. TCRdb reprocessed the 5' RACE reads, with one entry per CDR3 protein and no DNA. The sample shows some 130,000 distinct CDR3 sequences, and around 0.27% sits with its ten largest clones. The material sequenced was naive CXCR3- CD8+ T cells from blood. As to subset: CD45RO-CCR7+CD27+CD95- naive CD8+ T cells lacking CXCR3 (TNR3-). The receptors derive from a human donor in good health. Some clones in this sample may be carry-over from other donors' samples.

J is TRBJ2-7 and V is TRBV4-3; TCRdb calls TRBD1, which cannot be checked without DNA. The CDR3 is 15 residues long. Germline V gene lookup returns CDR1 LGHNA and CDR2 YSLEER. The chain's CDR3 is CAKSQDRGTGYEQYF.

The CDR3 reads CASSPGLAGRTGELFF. The J gene is TRBJ2-2, the V gene TRBV12-3 or TRBV12-4; there is no DNA to check the TCRdb D call of TRBD2. This CDR3 is built from 16 residues.

The V gene is TRBV11-2, the J gene TRBJ1-6; no DNA is available, so the TRBD1 call from TCRdb remains unchecked. Per the germline V gene, CDR1 is SGHAT and CDR2 is FQNNGV. CDR3 length: 12 amino acids. CDR3 residues: CASSHGGAPLHF.

This chain connects TRBV20-1 to TRBJ1-2; the D gene TCRdb calls, TRBD1, cannot be checked with no DNA. The CDR3 length is 14 residues. Germline V gene sequence: CDR1 DFQATT, CDR2 SNEGSKA (reference sequence). This chain's CDR3 is CSARDMDRDYGYTF.

The V gene is TRBV7-9, the J gene TRBJ2-1; TCRdb's D gene call, TRBD1, goes unchecked for lack of DNA. The germline V gene has CDR1 SEHNR and CDR2 FQNEAQ (reference sequence). This CDR3 is 14 amino acids long. The CDR3 loop reads CASSLRQGAGEQFF.

CDR3: CASNGGTNTGELFF. The V call is TRBV9, the J call TRBJ2-2; TCRdb's D call of TRBD1 is untestable without DNA. Germline assignment: CDR1 SGDLS and CDR2 YYNGEE. The CDR3 is 14 residues long.

This chain joins TRBV28 and TRBJ2-2; TCRdb lists TRBD1, though no DNA is available to test this call. CDR3 size: 17 residues. Germline V gene lookup returns CDR1 MDHEN and CDR2 SYDVKM. This CDR3 reads CASSFRESGAGTGELFF.

The chain is built from TRBV2 and TRBJ2-2; absent DNA, TCRdb's TRBD2 call cannot be checked. Germline V gene data show CDR1 as SNHLY and CDR2 as FYNNEI. This CDR3 is built from 16 residues. CDR3: CASSVRLAGETGELFF. Looking up the rest from reference TRBV2 and TRBJ2-2 gives the full variable domain: EPEVTQTPSHQVTQMGQEVILRCVPISNHLYFYWYRQILGQKVEFLVSFYNNEISEKSEIFDDQFSVERPDGSNFTLKIRSTKLEDSAMYFCASSVRLAGETGELFFGEGSRLTVL.

The rearrangement links TRBV28 to TRBJ2-1; the D gene TCRdb calls, TRBD2, cannot be checked with no DNA. Germline-derived CDR1 and CDR2 are MDHEN and SYDVKM. The CDR3 sequence is 16 residues long. The CDR3 spells CASSFLMVAGDNEQFF.

The V call is TRBV20-1, the J call TRBJ2-1. This CDR3 is built from 14 residues. Germline CDR1 is DFQATT and CDR2 is SNEGSKA (reference sequence). CDR3 amino acids: CSARESSGYNEQFF.

J is TRBJ1-2 and V is TRBV29-1; TCRdb selects TRBD1, and the lack of DNA leaves this call unchecked. CDR3 length equals 12 residues. CDR1 and CDR2 (germline): SQVTM, ANQGSEA. The CDR3 spells CSVIGQGYGYTF.

The chain couples TRBV6-1 to TRBJ2-1; TCRdb returns TRBD1, unconfirmable since there is no DNA. The V gene's germline CDR1 is MNHNS and CDR2 SASEGT. This CDR3 is 17 amino acids long. The CDR3 reads CASSEAGRFRLYNEQFF.

The chain carries TRBV14 and TRBJ2-1; the D call of TRBD2 rests on TCRdb alone, since no DNA is present to check it. The germline V gene encodes CDR1 SGHDN and CDR2 FVKESK. This CDR3 contains 13 residues. CDR3 loop: CASSRLEAIEQFF.

The chain is built from TRBV29-1 and TRBJ1-1. Germline lookup yields CDR1 SQVTM and CDR2 ANQGSEA. This CDR3 is built from 13 residues. CDR3 loop: CSVEDLENTEAFF.

The chain employs TRBV12-3 or TRBV12-4 and TRBJ1-1; the D gene TCRdb calls, TRBD1, cannot be checked with no DNA. CDR3 length: 14 residues. The CDR3 protein is CASSLGGENTGAFF.

The chain joins TRBV7-6 to TRBJ2-1. The CDR3 has 13 residues. Germline loops: CDR1 SGHVS, CDR2 FNYEAQ. CDR3 sequence reads: CASSLGYQSEQFF.